The 23 T cell receptor beta chains below all came from one sample that was sequenced in a study of cytomegalovirus exposure and HLA in healthy donors. Vbeta (60) and Jbeta (13) primers were used in the PCR. Using immunoSEQ multiplex PCR, the repertoire was profiled, and TCRdb retains in-frame clones only, with some absent. This table has some 180,000 clones, approximately 80% appearing once. Sample: PBMCs. Receptors originate from a young woman in good health and CMV-seronegative.

The chain employs TRBV5-1 and TRBJ1-1; D gene ambiguous. The CDR3 totals 16 residues. Looked up from germline, CDR1 is SGHRS and CDR2 is YFSETQ. The ends were cut back, 0 bases at V and 5 bases at J, with 17 bases in the middle. This CDR3 reads CASSLVEGVGFTEAFF. CDR3 nucleotides: TGCGCCAGCAGCTTGGTCGAGGGTGTGGGATTTACTGAAGCTTTCTTT.

V usage is TRBV28 and J usage is TRBJ2-5; possibly TRBD2 for D (6 bases). The CDR3 length is 14 residues. Germline CDR1 reads MDHEN; CDR2 reads SYDVKM. The V end was cut by 4 bases, the J end by 4 bases, with 13 bases between. CDR3 sequence reads: CASSWGGMGETQYF. The CDR3 region has the DNA TGTGCCAGCAGTTGGGGCGGGATGGGAGAGACCCAGTACTTC.

This clone has only one observation. The chain employs TRBV7-8 and TRBJ1-1; TRBD1 aligns across 8 bases. This CDR3 contains 13 residues. Trimming cost V 1 base and J 8 bases; bases outside gene matches: 3. Germline values: CDR1 SGHVS, CDR2 FQNEAQ. The CDR3 loop reads CASSLGTGREAFF. CDR3 coding DNA: TGTGCCAGCAGCTTAGGGACAGGGAGGGAAGCTTTCTTT.

The chain couples TRBV28 to TRBJ2-2, with D possibly TRBD1 on 5 matching bases. The CDR3 loop spans 12 amino acids. Trimming cost V 5 bases and J 6 bases, with 7 bases left between them. Germline-derived CDR1 and CDR2 are MDHEN and SYDVKM. The CDR3 coding sequence is TGTGCCAGCAGTCGACAGCCCGGGGAGCTGTTTTTT. As protein: CASSRQPGELFF. Full variable domain (remainder filled in from reference TRBV28 and TRBJ2-2): DVKVTQSSRYLVKRTGEKVFLECVQDMDHENMFWYRQDPGLGLRLIYFSYDVKMKEKGDIPEGYSVSREKKERFSLILESASTNQTSMYLCASSRQPGELFFGEGSRLTVL.

The CDR3 protein is CASSFPRLAGGTVEETQYF. CDR3 coding DNA: TGCGCCAGCAGCTTTCCTAGACTAGCGGGAGGTACGGTAGAAGAGACCCAGTACTTC. This rearrangement joins TRBV5-1 to TRBJ2-5; 13 bases are a match to TRBD2. Germline CDR1 reads SGHRS; CDR2 reads YFSETQ. V was clipped by 2 bases and J by 3 bases; unmatched bases: 13. This CDR3 region has 19 residues. Full variable domain (remainder filled in from reference TRBV5-1 and TRBJ2-5): KAGVTQTPRYLIKTRGQQVTLSCSPISGHRSVSWYQQTPGQGLQFLFEYFSETQRNKGNFPGRFSGRQFSNSRSEMNVSTLELGDSALYLCASSFPRLAGGTVEETQYFGPGTRLLVL.

This clone was detected a few times. The chain is built from TRBV19 and TRBJ1-2, with D unclear. Trimming took off 2 bases at V and 2 bases at J, with 12 bases between the two ends. CDR1 and CDR2 from the germline V gene are LNHDA and SQIVND (reference sequence). The CDR3 length is 15 residues. The CDR3, as DNA: TGTGCCAGTAGTATAATCGCCGCAGCGAACTATGGCTACACCTTC. Protein: CASSIIAAANYGYTF.

The V gene is TRBV5-1, the J gene TRBJ2-7, with D tentatively TRBD2 (5 bases). V was trimmed by 1 base and J by 3 bases, leaving 8 bases between them. The CDR3 spans 13 residues. Germline values: CDR1 SGHRS, CDR2 YFSETQ. CDR3 coding DNA: TGCGCCAGCAGCTTGAATGAGGGCTACGAGCAGTACTTC. Translation: CASSLNEGYEQYF.

The chain links TRBV27 to TRBJ2-7; TRBD2 agrees at 8 bases. Germline V gives CDR1 MNHEY, CDR2 SMNVEV (reference sequence). V dropped 2 bases and J dropped 6; count of bases not matched to a gene: 3. The CDR3 sequence is 13 residues long. CDR3 in DNA: TGTGCCAGCAGTTTAGGACTAGCCGGCGAGCAGTACTTC. Encoded protein: CASSLGLAGEQYF.

This clone was counted a few times. This chain joins TRBV5-4 and TRBJ1-1; 7 bases agree with TRBD1. J gave up 5 bases and V 2 bases, and 6 bases lay outside the gene matches. The germline gives CDR1 SGHNT, CDR2 YYREEE (reference sequence). The CDR3 has 14 amino acids. The CDR3 protein is CASSFPTGKTEAFF. CDR3 nucleotide sequence: TGTGCCAGCAGCTTCCCGACAGGGAAGACTGAAGCTTTCTTT.

This sequence joins TRBV28 and TRBJ2-5; perhaps TRBD1 as D (5 bases). Trimming took off 4 bases at V and 1 base at J, with 16 bases between the two ends. CDR3 length equals 16 residues. Germline V gene sequence: CDR1 MDHEN, CDR2 SYDVKM. CDR3: CASSSKDTDLQETQYF. In DNA form, the CDR3 reads TGTGCCAGCAGTTCGAAGGACACTGACCTCCAAGAGACCCAGTACTTC.

This clone occurred a few times. This sequence joins TRBV19 and TRBJ1-5; D remains ambiguous. This CDR3 contains 12 residues. Trimming cost V 7 bases and J 4 bases, with 8 bases left between them. Germline CDR1 is LNHDA and CDR2 is SQIVND (reference sequence). CDR3 nucleotide sequence: TGTGCCAGTAAGGAGGTTAATCAGCCCCAGCATTTT. Encoded protein: CASKEVNQPQHF. The full variable domain, its missing parts supplied by reference TRBV19 and TRBJ1-5, is DGGITQSPKYLFRKEGQNVTLSCEQNLNHDAMYWYRQDPGQGLRLIYYSQIVNDFQKGDIAEGYSVSREKKESFPLTVTSAQKNPTAFYLCASKEVNQPQHFGDGTRLSIL.

The chain is built from TRBV7-9 and TRBJ2-5, with D maybe TRBD1 (6 bases). The CDR3 is 16 amino acids. V lost 5 bases and J 2 bases, leaving 18 bases between the germline ends. CDR1 and CDR2 (germline): SEHNR, FQNEAQ (reference sequence). Here the CDR3 DNA reads TGTGCCAGCAGCCCCCATGCCGGACAGAATCAAGAGACCCAGTACTTC. Its protein is CASSPHAGQNQETQYF. Drawing the rest from reference TRBV7-9 and TRBJ2-5, the complete variable domain is DTGVSQNPRHKITKRGQNVTFRCDPISEHNRLYWYRQTLGQGPEFLTYFQNEAQLEKSRLLSDRFSAERPKGSFSTLEIQRTEQGDSAMYLCASSPHAGQNQETQYFGPGTRLLVL.

This chain connects TRBV15 to TRBJ2-5; a possible D gene is TRBD1 (6 bases). V lost 0 bases and J lost 6, with 14 bases in between. The CDR3 length is 15 residues. CDR1 LNHNV and CDR2 YYDKDF come from the germline V gene (reference sequence). As DNA, the CDR3 is TGTGCCACCAGCAGAGATAGAGGGCAGGGGAAGACCCAGTACTTC. Translation: CATSRDRGQGKTQYF.

V and J are TRBV12-2 and TRBJ1-2; the table gives TRBD1 as D, unverified against the DNA. TRBV12-2 is reported as a pseudogene. This CDR3 has 13 amino acids. This chain's CDR3 is CASPLQAPYGYTF. Here the CDR3 DNA reads TGTGCAAGTCCCTTACAGGCCCCTTATGGCTACACCTTC.

The gene calls are TRBV5-1 and TRBJ2-5; 14 positions agree with TRBD2. Germline values: CDR1 SGHRS, CDR2 YFSETQ. Trimming at V came to 4 bases and at J to 5 bases, leaving 13 bases not matched to a gene. The CDR3 extends over 18 amino acids. CDR3 DNA: TGCGCCAGCAGCCTCGGGACTAGCGGGGGTCTGTCGTCCGAGACCCAGTACTTC. Translating gives CASSLGTSGGLSSETQYF.

J is TRBJ2-7 and V is TRBV19, with 8 bases that match TRBD1. Germline V lookup: CDR1 LNHDA, CDR2 SQIVND (reference sequence). The V and J ends lost 4 bases and 5 bases, in that order; junction bases with no gene match: 10. CDR3 length: 15 amino acids. The CDR3 nucleotides are TGTGCCAGTAGTAGGGATCGGACAGGGAAGGACGAGCAGTACTTC. Translating it yields CASSRDRTGKDEQYF.

This clone occurred a few times. The rearrangement joins TRBV5-1 to TRBJ2-3, with 7 bases identical to TRBD1. From germline, CDR1 is SGHRS and CDR2 YFSETQ. Trimming removed 2 bases from V and 3 bases from J; junction bases left unmatched: 6. The CDR3 runs to 15 residues. CDR3 coding DNA: TGCGCCAGCAGCTTCCAGGGGGAGTTTACAGATACGCAGTATTTT. Its translation: CASSFQGEFTDTQYF. The full variable domain, completed using reference TRBV5-1 and TRBJ2-3, is KAGVTQTPRYLIKTRGQQVTLSCSPISGHRSVSWYQQTPGQGLQFLFEYFSETQRNKGNFPGRFSGRQFSNSRSEMNVSTLELGDSALYLCASSFQGEFTDTQYFGPGTRLTVL.

This chain joins TRBV5-1 and TRBJ2-5, with 7 bases lining up with TRBD1. Unmatched junction bases numbered 5, after V lost 2 bases and J lost 4 bases. CDR1 is SGHRS, CDR2 YFSETQ, per germline. This CDR3 spans 14 amino acids. CDR3 protein: CASSFTGVAETQYF. CDR3 coding DNA: TGCGCCAGCAGCTTTACAGGGGTTGCAGAGACCCAGTACTTC.

This rearrangement joins TRBV13 to TRBJ2-1; TRBD2 might be the D (6 bases). The CDR3 is made up of 17 amino acids. The germline gives CDR1 PRHDT, CDR2 FYEKMQ (reference sequence). V dropped 4 bases and J dropped 0 bases, with 16 bases sitting between them. In DNA, the CDR3 is TGTGCCAGCAGCTCCGAGGTAAGCGGGCACTCCTACAATGAGCAGTTCTTC. Translated: CASSSEVSGHSYNEQFF.

The V gene is TRBV5-1, the J gene TRBJ1-2, with D tentatively TRBD1 (5 bases). V lost 1 base and J 8 bases, leaving 24 bases between the germline ends. Germline V gene lookup returns CDR1 SGHRS and CDR2 YFSETQ. CDR3 length: 17 residues. The chain's CDR3 is CASSLWGDQRLPGGYTF. The CDR3 DNA is TGCGCCAGCAGCTTGTGGGGGGACCAGAGATTACCTGGAGGCTACACCTTC.

V is TRBV18 and J is TRBJ2-3; no clear D. Germline CDR1 is KGHSH and CDR2 is LQKENI. The CDR3 is 14 residues long. Trimming took off 1 base at V and 2 bases at J, with 7 bases between the two ends. The DNA of the CDR3 is TGTGCCAGCTCACCACTTCAACACACAGATACGCAGTATTTT. Translation gives CASSPLQHTDTQYF.

The chain joins TRBV4-1 to TRBJ1-5, with a tentative D call TRBD1 (5 bases). V dropped 1 base and J dropped 9 bases, with 16 bases sitting between them. The germline gives CDR1 MGHRA, CDR2 YSYEKL. This CDR3 has 15 amino acids. Here the CDR3 reads CASSQAGAWSWPQHF. DNA for the CDR3: TGCGCCAGCAGCCAAGCTGGGGCCTGGTCTTGGCCCCAGCATTTT.

V gene TRBV7-9 combines with J gene TRBJ2-5; D remains ambiguous. The length of the CDR3 is 13 residues. The germline V and J ends were trimmed by 1 base and 5 bases, with 8 bases remaining between them. Looked up from germline, CDR1 is SEHNR and CDR2 is FQNEAQ (reference sequence). The CDR3 protein is CASSLVRWETQYF. CDR3 DNA: TGTGCCAGCAGCTTAGTGCGCTGGGAGACCCAGTACTTC. The full variable domain, rest sourced from reference TRBV7-9 and TRBJ2-5, is DTGVSQNPRHKITKRGQNVTFRCDPISEHNRLYWYRQTLGQGPEFLTYFQNEAQLEKSRLLSDRFSAERPKGSFSTLEIQRTEQGDSAMYLCASSLVRWETQYFGPGTRLLVL.